Below are 27 T cell receptor beta chains sequenced from a single sample in a study of OX40 agonist ivuxolimab in advanced cancers. The protocol used for the library was the immunoSEQ multiplex PCR assay. As stored in TCRdb, this immuneACCESS dataset retains in-frame rearrangements with V and J assigned. A fraction of the clones does not appear; measured against another copy, unresolved V genes explain less than half of the discrepancy, and the remainder lacks a known reason. Counted in this sample were tens of thousands of clones; 88% of them appeared once. The ten biggest clones cover roughly 0.77% of the sample. Sample: CD4+ or CD8+ T cells sorted from blood, taken in a trial of the OX40 agonist ivuxolimab. The receptors come from an adult with an advanced solid tumor such as melanoma, head and neck, liver or kidney cancer.

This chain joins TRBV27 and TRBJ2-1, with 9 nucleotides matching TRBD2. With V trimmed by 7 bases and J by 3 bases, 7 bases remained unmatched. The germline CDR1 and CDR2 sequences are MNHEY and SMNVEV (reference sequence). The CDR3 totals 15 residues. CDR3 loop: CASIHSSGNYNEQFF. The CDR3 nucleotides read TGTGCCAGCATCCATTCTAGCGGGAACTACAATGAGCAGTTCTTC.

This chain connects TRBV30 to TRBJ2-3; no definite D call. There are 10 residues in the CDR3. Per the germline V gene, CDR1 is GTSNPN and CDR2 is SVGIG (reference sequence). Between the trimmed V and J ends, which lost 5 bases and 2 bases, there was a span of 2 bases. The CDR3 region has the DNA TGTGCCTGGGCCACAGATACGCAGTATTTT. Translated: CAWATDTQYF. The whole variable domain, filled in from reference TRBV30 and TRBJ2-3, reads SQTIHQWPATLVQPVGSPLSLECTVEGTSNPNLYWYRQAAGRGLQLLFYSVGIGQISSEVPQNLSASRPQDRQFILSSKKLLLSDSGFYLCAWATDTQYFGPGTRLTVL.

This clone has only a few counts. CDR3 region: CASNALGQPQHF. In DNA form, the CDR3 reads TGTGCCAGCAATGCCCTCGGTCAGCCCCAGCATTTT. The V and J genes are TRBV28 and TRBJ1-5; D not resolved. Trimming cost V 7 bases and J 6 bases, with 10 bases left between them. Germline V gene sequence: CDR1 MDHEN, CDR2 SYDVKM. The CDR3 runs to 12 residues.

This chain connects TRBV7-3 to TRBJ1-1; D might be TRBD1 (6 bases). The CDR3 is 14 residues long. V was shortened by 5 bases and J by 1 base, with 11 bases between the two germline ends. Germline-derived CDR1 and CDR2 are SGHTA and FQGTGA. As DNA, the CDR3 is TGTGCCAGCAGCGAAACAGGGCGGAACACTGAAGCTTTCTTT. Translation: CASSETGRNTEAFF.

This clone has a single count. The gene calls are TRBV11-2 and TRBJ2-5; D remains ambiguous. Germline V CDR1 and CDR2: SGHAT, FQNNGV. The germline V and J ends were trimmed by 5 bases and 11 bases, with 12 bases remaining between them. The CDR3 has 11 residues. The CDR3 reads CASSGVPVQYF. As DNA, the CDR3 is TGTGCCAGCAGCGGAGTGCCTGTTCAGTACTTC.

Only one count was recorded for this clone. This rearrangement joins TRBV7-2 to TRBJ2-1; D unclear. This CDR3 spans 11 amino acids. V dropped 4 bases and J dropped 12 bases, with 10 bases sitting between them. Germline loops: CDR1 SGHTA, CDR2 FQGNSA. Here the CDR3 reads CASSYFSGQFF. The DNA of the CDR3 is TGTGCCAGCAGCTACTTCTCTGGGCAGTTCTTC.

To note about this clone: Other DNA sequences in the same sample also yield this CDR3. This chain links TRBV20-1 with TRBJ2-3; D not resolved. Deletions cut 3 bases from V and 3 bases from J, with 4 bases between. This CDR3 has 11 amino acids. In germline, CDR1 is DFQATT, CDR2 SNEGSKA (reference sequence). CDR3 in amino acids: CSARRTDTQYF. The DNA for the CDR3 is TGCAGTGCTAGGAGGACAGATACGCAGTATTTT.

This sequence joins TRBV30 and TRBJ1-3; tentatively, D is TRBD1 (6 bases). The CDR3 has 16 amino acids. The germline V and J ends were trimmed by 3 bases and 5 bases, with 20 bases remaining between them. CDR1 is GTSNPN, CDR2 SVGIG, per germline (reference sequence). As DNA, the CDR3 is TGTGCCTGGAGCATAGCCGGGGGGACAAGGCGAAACACCATATATTTT. Its translation: CAWSIAGGTRRNTIYF.

This clone showed up just a few times. V is TRBV27 and J is TRBJ1-1; possibly TRBD1 for D (5 bases). The CDR3 loop spans 16 amino acids. CDR1 is MNHEY, CDR2 SMNVEV, per germline (reference sequence). Trimming cost V 5 bases and J 1 base, with 17 bases left between them. CDR3 loop: CASSPLGAWGNTEAFF. CDR3 DNA: TGTGCCAGCAGTCCGCTCGGGGCGTGGGGGAACACTGAAGCTTTCTTT.

The chain combines TRBV7-8 with TRBJ2-7, with 8 bases lining up with TRBD1. The CDR3 covers 15 residues. Trimming took 4 bases from V and 3 from J; bases not matched to a gene: 8. Germline assignment: CDR1 SGHVS and CDR2 FQNEAQ. The CDR3 is CASSSLTGVFYEQYF. The DNA of the CDR3 is TGTGCCAGCAGCTCGCTGACAGGGGTCTTCTACGAGCAGTACTTC.

The gene calls are TRBV4-3 and TRBJ2-3, with D uncertain. Germline CDR1 is LGHNA and CDR2 is YSLEER. Trimming took off 4 bases at V and 2 bases at J, with 13 bases between the two ends. The CDR3 extends over 15 amino acids. Here the CDR3 DNA reads TGCGCCAGCAGCCTCGAGGCTACCGACACAGATACGCAGTATTTT. Its protein product is CASSLEATDTDTQYF.

The V call is TRBV2, the J call TRBJ2-1; TRBD2 agrees at 15 bases. This CDR3 is 17 amino acids long. Germline V gives CDR1 SNHLY, CDR2 FYNNEI. J gave up 9 bases and V 4 bases, and 10 bases lay outside the gene matches. CDR3 protein: CASSADRTSGRVGEQFF. CDR3 in DNA: TGTGCCAGCAGTGCGGATCGGACTAGCGGGAGGGTTGGTGAGCAGTTCTTC.

The chain couples TRBV28 to TRBJ1-5; 7 nucleotides agree with TRBD1. This CDR3 has 14 residues. V shed 3 bases, J shed 5 bases, and the junction held 4 bases outside the gene matches. The germline CDR1 and CDR2 sequences are MDHEN and SYDVKM. CDR3 DNA sequence: TGTGCCAGCAGTTTGACAGGGAGACATCAGCCCCAGCATTTT. Its protein product is CASSLTGRHQPQHF.

The chain combines TRBV7-9 with TRBJ2-1; tentatively, D is TRBD1 (6 bases). Germline CDR1 SEHNR, CDR2 FQNEAQ (reference sequence). This CDR3 has 15 residues. The germline V and J ends were trimmed by 3 bases and 10 bases, with 19 bases remaining between them. For the CDR3, the DNA is TGTGCCAGCAGCTTGGGGGCCTCCGGATTGAGGGAGCAGTTCTTC. Translating it yields CASSLGASGLREQFF. Filled out from reference TRBV7-9 and TRBJ2-1, the complete variable domain reads DTGVSQNPRHKITKRGQNVTFRCDPISEHNRLYWYRQTLGQGPEFLTYFQNEAQLEKSRLLSDRFSAERPKGSFSTLEIQRTEQGDSAMYLCASSLGASGLREQFFGPGTRLTVL.

This sequence joins TRBV7-2 and TRBJ2-3; D remains unclear. V dropped 1 base and J dropped 2 bases, with 7 bases sitting between them. This CDR3 region has 14 residues. Germline V gene data show CDR1 as SGHTA and CDR2 as FQGNSA. CDR3 amino acids: CASSLGINTDTQYF. For the CDR3, the DNA is TGTGCCAGCAGCTTAGGAATCAACACAGATACGCAGTATTTT.

The rearrangement links TRBV7-3 to TRBJ2-2; unclear D gene. The length of the CDR3 is 16 residues. V was cut by 3 bases and J by 4 bases, with 15 bases left in between. The germline V gene encodes CDR1 SGHTA and CDR2 FQGTGA. CDR3 protein: CASSFLPDKSTGELFF. CDR3 DNA sequence: TGTGCCAGCAGCTTTCTCCCTGATAAGTCCACCGGGGAGCTGTTTTTT.

This rearrangement joins TRBV5-5 to TRBJ2-1, with a weak D call TRBD1 (6 bases). The CDR3 length is 14 residues. The ends were cut back, 4 bases at V and 4 bases at J, with 12 bases in the middle. Per germline, CDR1 SGHKS and CDR2 YYEKEE (reference sequence). This CDR3 reads CASSPEGGYNEQFF. CDR3 sequence (DNA): TGTGCCAGCAGCCCGGAAGGGGGATACAATGAGCAGTTCTTC.

The CDR3 region has the DNA TGTGCCAGCAGCTCCCAAGAGACCCAGTACTTC. This gives the protein CASSSQETQYF. The chain carries TRBV5-4 and TRBJ2-5, with D uncertain. The CDR3 is 11 amino acids. Trimming removed 3 bases at V and 1 base at J, with 1 base between. Germline assignment: CDR1 SGHNT and CDR2 YYREEE (reference sequence).

The rearrangement joins TRBV6-5 to TRBJ2-7; D is unresolved. CDR1 is MNHEY and CDR2 is SVGAGI in the germline V gene. Trimming pared 5 bases from V and 2 bases from J, leaving 4 bases between. This CDR3 is built from 11 residues. The CDR3 bases are TGTGCCAGCAGTGATGCCTACGAGCAGTACTTC. Amino acids: CASSDAYEQYF.

In DNA, the CDR3 is TGTGCCAGCAGCTCCCCCGGGCTGTACAATGAGCAGTTCTTC. Amino acid sequence: CASSSPGLYNEQFF. The J gene is TRBJ2-1, the V gene TRBV7-3; no firm D call. Trimming took 4 bases from V and 4 from J, leaving 11 bases between them. The CDR3 contains 14 residues. In germline, CDR1 is SGHTA, CDR2 FQGTGA.

In this sample, this clone turned up a few times. V usage is TRBV5-1 and J usage is TRBJ1-3; D is possibly TRBD1 (5 bases). V lost 4 bases and J 0 bases, leaving 17 bases between the germline ends. In germline, CDR1 is SGHRS, CDR2 YFSETQ. The CDR3 spans 17 residues. The CDR3 region is CASSLEPQGTSGNTIYF. Here the CDR3 DNA reads TGCGCCAGCAGCCTCGAGCCGCAGGGTACCTCTGGAAACACCATATATTTT.

The chain recombines TRBV7-2 with TRBJ2-7, with a possible D match to TRBD1 (5 bases). Germline-derived CDR1 and CDR2 are SGHTA and FQGNSA. The CDR3 has 15 amino acids. Trimming pared 5 bases from V and 4 bases from J, leaving 18 bases between. The CDR3 sequence: CASSVTAPKIYEQYF. The CDR3 DNA sequence: TGTGCCAGCAGCGTGACAGCGCCTAAAATATACGAGCAGTACTTC.

This chain uses TRBV4-3 with TRBJ2-3; a possible D gene is TRBD1 (5 bases). The CDR3 is 16 residues long. V dropped 1 base and J dropped 5 bases, with 16 bases sitting between them. The germline gives CDR1 LGHNA, CDR2 YSLEER. The chain's CDR3 is CASSQGGFSQGDTQYF. Written as DNA, the CDR3 is TGCGCCAGCAGCCAAGGGGGCTTCTCTCAAGGAGATACGCAGTATTTT.

This clone occurred once. The V and J genes are TRBV6-1 and TRBJ2-7, with 13 bases matching TRBD2. V lost 8 bases to trimming and J lost 8 bases; unmatched junction nucleotides: 6. Germline loops: CDR1 MNHNS, CDR2 SASEGT. This CDR3 region has 13 residues. DNA for the CDR3: TGTGCCAGCCGCGGACTAGCGGGAGTTAAGCAGTACTTC. Residues: CASRGLAGVKQYF.

This clone was observed once. This sequence joins TRBV19 and TRBJ1-6, with 8 bases aligning to TRBD1. CDR3 length equals 14 residues. The V segment lost 7 bases and the J segment 8 bases; nucleotides outside the gene matches: 7. The germline CDR1 and CDR2 sequences are LNHDA and SQIVND (reference sequence). CDR3 amino acids: CASTETGAYSPLHF. CDR3 DNA sequence: TGTGCCAGTACCGAGACAGGGGCATATTCACCCCTCCACTTT.

J is TRBJ2-1 and V is TRBV9; D call uncertain. The length of the CDR3 is 15 residues. The germline V gene has CDR1 SGDLS and CDR2 YYNGEE. V was cut by 1 base and J by 0 bases, with 8 bases left in between. In DNA form, the CDR3 reads TGTGCCAGCAGCGTAACGGAGAGCTCCTACAATGAGCAGTTCTTC. It specifies CASSVTESSYNEQFF.

The chain carries TRBV18 and TRBJ2-7; TRBD1 is a possible D gene (5 bases). CDR1 is KGHSH, CDR2 LQKENI, per germline. This CDR3 comprises 15 residues. Trimming removed 6 bases from V and 4 bases from J, with 19 bases in between. The CDR3 is CASSYQSQGWYEQYF. Here the CDR3 DNA reads TGTGCCAGCTCGTACCAGTCGCAGGGATGGTACGAGCAGTACTTC.